A selection of T cell receptor beta chains follows, all from one sample in a study of T-cell memory formation after mild COVID-19. TCRdb re-called the 5' RACE reads with MiXCR, one entry per CDR3 protein. The table lists hundreds of thousands of distinct CDR3 sequences, over 20% of them singletons. The source material was PBMCs or a T cell subset sorted from them (not recorded which). These receptors all come from an adult woman who had mild COVID-19 (a few samples of this study predate the infection). Cell type and time point are not known. Both conserved end residues are part of each CDR3. Each record gives: V gene, J gene, clone size, D gene, CDR3 protein, CDR3 DNA. The D gene is left open where the match is weak. The listing skips clone size in some rows; elsewhere it reads once, few, many or a size class.

v_gene: TRBV7-2; j_gene: TRBJ2-1; abundance: .; d_gene: .; CDR3aa: CASSSFGRLNEQFF; CDR3nt: TGTGCCAGCAGCTCCTTTGGTCGCCTTAATGAGCAGTTCTTC
v_gene: TRBV20-1; j_gene: TRBJ2-7; abundance: few; d_gene: TRBD1; CDR3aa: CSARRQGSEQYF; CDR3nt: TGCAGTGCTAGGCGACAGGGTTCCGAGCAGTACTTC
v_gene: TRBV5-4; j_gene: TRBJ2-1; abundance: .; d_gene: TRBD1; CDR3aa: CASSLIGGQVNEQFF; CDR3nt: TGTGCCAGCAGCTTGATAGGGGGCCAGGTCAATGAGCAGTTCTTC
v_gene: TRBV7-9; j_gene: TRBJ1-2; abundance: .; d_gene: .; CDR3aa: CASSSPLQLVGYTF; CDR3nt: TGTGCCAGCAGCTCCCCCCTTCAGTTGGTTGGCTACACCTTC
v_gene: TRBV7-3; j_gene: TRBJ1-1; abundance: .; d_gene: TRBD1; CDR3aa: CASSLGTGTGGPGTEAFF; CDR3nt: TGTGCCAGCAGCTTAGGTACCGGGACAGGGGGCCCGGGCACTGAAGCTTTCTTT
v_gene: TRBV29-1; j_gene: TRBJ2-2; abundance: few; d_gene: TRBD2; CDR3aa: CSVEESLAGSPGELFF; CDR3nt: TGCAGCGTTGAAGAGAGCCTAGCGGGAAGCCCCGGGGAGCTGTTTTTT
v_gene: TRBV12-3/TRBV12-4; j_gene: TRBJ2-7; abundance: few; d_gene: TRBD2; CDR3aa: CASSRSGGFNEQYF; CDR3nt: TGTGCCAGCAGTCGGAGCGGGGGGTTCAACGAGCAGTACTTC
v_gene: TRBV10-3; j_gene: TRBJ2-7; abundance: .; d_gene: TRBD2; CDR3aa: CAISDAGVIYEQYF; CDR3nt: TGTGCCATCAGTGACGCGGGAGTTATCTACGAGCAGTACTTC
v_gene: TRBV23-1; j_gene: TRBJ2-1; abundance: .; d_gene: TRBD2; CDR3aa: CASSRLAGARGNEQFF; CDR3nt: TGCGCCAGCAGTCGACTAGCGGGAGCAAGAGGGAATGAGCAGTTCTTC
v_gene: TRBV7-9; j_gene: TRBJ2-3; abundance: .; d_gene: TRBD2; CDR3aa: CASSSGLAQSTDTQYF; CDR3nt: TGTGCCAGCAGCTCGGGACTAGCGCAAAGCACAGATACGCAGTATTTT
v_gene: TRBV28; j_gene: TRBJ2-2; abundance: .; d_gene: TRBD2; CDR3aa: CASSPPGLAAENGELFF; CDR3nt: TGTGCCAGCAGTCCTCCGGGACTAGCGGCTGAAAACGGGGAGCTGTTTTTT
v_gene: TRBV7-9; j_gene: TRBJ2-1; abundance: few; d_gene: .; CDR3aa: CASSPQRAGTGGNEQFF; CDR3nt: TGTGCCAGCAGCCCCCAACGGGCGGGAACCGGTGGCAATGAGCAGTTCTTC
v_gene: TRBV5-5; j_gene: TRBJ2-7; abundance: .; d_gene: TRBD2; CDR3aa: CASSESPGGWYEQYF; CDR3nt: TGTGCCAGCAGCGAATCTCCGGGGGGATGGTACGAGCAGTACTTC
v_gene: TRBV12-3/TRBV12-4; j_gene: TRBJ2-7; abundance: .; d_gene: .; CDR3aa: CASSRRVSYEQYF; CDR3nt: TGTGCCAGCAGTCGCAGGGTTAGCTACGAGCAGTACTTC
v_gene: TRBV12-3/TRBV12-4; j_gene: TRBJ1-1; abundance: few; d_gene: TRBD1; CDR3aa: CASESIKGRQGNTEAFF; CDR3nt: TGTGCCAGCGAGTCGATCAAAGGGAGACAGGGAAACACTGAAGCTTTCTTT
v_gene: TRBV21-1; j_gene: TRBJ1-5; abundance: few; d_gene: .; CDR3aa: CASSKGEAGYSNQPQHF; CDR3nt: TGTGCCAGCAGCAAAGGGGAGGCGGGATATAGCAATCAGCCCCAGCATTTT
v_gene: TRBV12-3/TRBV12-4; j_gene: TRBJ2-1; abundance: few; d_gene: .; CDR3aa: CASTYTSAGSAFF; CDR3nt: TGTGCCAGCACCTACACCTCCGCAGGTTCCGCGTTCTTC
v_gene: TRBV2; j_gene: TRBJ2-2; abundance: .; d_gene: TRBD2; CDR3aa: CASSEAGLAPNTGELFF; CDR3nt: TGTGCCAGCAGTGAAGCGGGACTAGCCCCGAACACCGGGGAGCTGTTTTTT
v_gene: TRBV19; j_gene: TRBJ1-1; abundance: few; d_gene: .; CDR3aa: CASTYRVNTEAFF; CDR3nt: TGTGCCAGTACCTACAGGGTGAACACTGAAGCTTTCTTT
v_gene: TRBV18; j_gene: TRBJ2-1; abundance: .; d_gene: TRBD1; CDR3aa: CASSLAGPDRGHNEQFF; CDR3nt: TGTGCCAGCTCACTCGCCGGCCCGGACAGGGGACACAATGAGCAGTTCTTC
v_gene: TRBV29-1; j_gene: TRBJ2-3; abundance: .; d_gene: TRBD1; CDR3aa: CSVGGTGADTDTQYF; CDR3nt: TGCAGCGTTGGGGGGACAGGTGCCGACACGGATACGCAGTATTTT
v_gene: TRBV9; j_gene: TRBJ2-3; abundance: .; d_gene: TRBD2; CDR3aa: CASSVTSGTDTQYF; CDR3nt: TGTGCCAGCAGCGTAACTAGCGGGACAGATACGCAGTATTTT
v_gene: TRBV5-1; j_gene: TRBJ1-1; abundance: .; d_gene: TRBD1; CDR3aa: CASSSTSGTGKNTEAFF; CDR3nt: TGCGCCAGCAGCAGCACCTCCGGGACAGGGAAGAACACTGAAGCTTTCTTT
v_gene: TRBV11-2; j_gene: TRBJ2-3; abundance: few; d_gene: .; CDR3aa: CASGGRDTQYF; CDR3nt: TGTGCCTCTGGGGGCCGGGATACGCAGTATTTT
v_gene: TRBV24-1; j_gene: TRBJ1-5; abundance: few; d_gene: .; CDR3aa: CATSEGPGPQHF; CDR3nt: TGTGCCACCAGTGAGGGCCCGGGGCCCCAGCATTTT
v_gene: TRBV9; j_gene: TRBJ2-1; abundance: few; d_gene: .; CDR3aa: CASSLPSGGGNEQFF; CDR3nt: TGTGCCAGCAGCTTACCTAGCGGAGGGGGGAATGAGCAGTTCTTC
v_gene: TRBV5-6; j_gene: TRBJ2-1; abundance: few; d_gene: .; CDR3aa: CASSLVVSEIARREQFF; CDR3nt: TGTGCCAGCAGCTTGGTGGTATCGGAAATCGCACGGAGAGAGCAGTTCTTC
v_gene: TRBV5-1; j_gene: TRBJ2-1; abundance: .; d_gene: TRBD1; CDR3aa: CASSLKTGSYNEQFF; CDR3nt: TGCGCCAGCAGCCTAAAGACAGGGAGCTACAATGAGCAGTTCTTC
v_gene: TRBV10-3; j_gene: TRBJ2-7; abundance: .; d_gene: .; CDR3aa: CAISVQGQGNYEQYF; CDR3nt: TGTGCCATCAGTGTTCAAGGGCAGGGTAACTACGAGCAGTACTTC
v_gene: TRBV19; j_gene: TRBJ2-5; abundance: few; d_gene: .; CDR3aa: CASSTTLSGGETQYF; CDR3nt: TGTGCCAGTAGTACGACTTTGAGCGGTGGGGAGACCCAGTACTTC
v_gene: TRBV7-2; j_gene: TRBJ2-1; abundance: few; d_gene: TRBD2; CDR3aa: CASSLGSSGRWDEQFF; CDR3nt: TGTGCCAGCAGCTTAGGTTCTAGCGGGAGGTGGGATGAGCAGTTCTTC
v_gene: TRBV7-3; j_gene: TRBJ2-3; abundance: few; d_gene: .; CDR3aa: CASNSGPFTDTQYF; CDR3nt: TGTGCCAGCAACTCCGGGCCCTTCACAGATACGCAGTATTTT
v_gene: TRBV2; j_gene: TRBJ2-3; abundance: few; d_gene: .; CDR3aa: CASCNGYTQYF; CDR3nt: TGTGCCAGCTGCAACGGGTATACGCAGTATTTT
v_gene: TRBV5-1; j_gene: TRBJ1-4; abundance: .; d_gene: .; CDR3aa: CASSLTGTTNEKLFF; CDR3nt: TGCGCCAGCAGCTTGACGGGAACAACTAATGAAAAACTGTTTTTT
v_gene: TRBV6-5; j_gene: TRBJ1-1; abundance: few; d_gene: .; CDR3aa: CASRGPENAKPEAFF; CDR3nt: TGTGCCAGCAGGGGACCGGAGAACGCTAAGCCTGAAGCTTTCTTT
v_gene: TRBV7-2; j_gene: TRBJ2-3; abundance: .; d_gene: .; CDR3aa: CASSSISREKADTQYF; CDR3nt: TGTGCCAGCAGCTCAATCTCCCGGGAGAAGGCAGATACGCAGTATTTT
v_gene: TRBV15; j_gene: TRBJ2-2; abundance: few; d_gene: TRBD2; CDR3aa: CATSGLAGVNTGELFF; CDR3nt: TGTGCCACCAGCGGACTAGCGGGGGTGAACACCGGGGAGCTGTTTTTT
v_gene: TRBV7-2; j_gene: TRBJ1-1; abundance: .; d_gene: .; CDR3aa: CASSLRRKNTEAFF; CDR3nt: TGTGCCAGCAGCTTACGGCGGAAGAACACTGAAGCTTTCTTT
v_gene: TRBV7-3; j_gene: TRBJ2-5; abundance: few; d_gene: .; CDR3aa: CASSLTARETQYF; CDR3nt: TGTGCCAGCAGCTTGACAGCTCGGGAGACCCAGTACTTC
v_gene: TRBV10-3; j_gene: TRBJ1-2; abundance: .; d_gene: .; CDR3aa: CAISVNTANYGYTF; CDR3nt: TGTGCCATCAGTGTTAACACTGCTAACTATGGCTACACCTTC
v_gene: TRBV7-9; j_gene: TRBJ2-7; abundance: .; d_gene: TRBD2; CDR3aa: CASSPRDYSYEQYF; CDR3nt: TGTGCCAGCAGCCCCCGGGACTACTCCTACGAGCAGTACTTC
v_gene: TRBV7-9; j_gene: TRBJ2-4; abundance: few; d_gene: .; CDR3aa: CASSLGDLSGIQYF; CDR3nt: TGTGCCAGCAGCTTGGGGGACCTATCCGGCATTCAGTACTTC
v_gene: TRBV19; j_gene: TRBJ2-5; abundance: .; d_gene: TRBD2; CDR3aa: CASNTTSGETQYF; CDR3nt: TGTGCCAGTAATACGACTAGCGGGGAGACCCAGTACTTC
v_gene: TRBV3-1; j_gene: TRBJ2-7; abundance: .; d_gene: TRBD2; CDR3aa: CASSRGTSGNTGEQYF; CDR3nt: TGTGCCAGCAGCCGAGGGACTAGCGGGAATACTGGAGAGCAGTACTTC
v_gene: TRBV12-3/TRBV12-4; j_gene: TRBJ1-2; abundance: .; d_gene: TRBD1; CDR3aa: CASSPGDRAILYYGYTF; CDR3nt: TGTGCCAGCAGTCCGGGGGACAGGGCAATCCTTTACTATGGCTACACCTTC
v_gene: TRBV9; j_gene: TRBJ1-4; abundance: few; d_gene: TRBD1; CDR3aa: CASSRTGQGEKLFF; CDR3nt: TGTGCCAGCAGCCGGACAGGGCAAGGAGAAAAACTGTTTTTT
v_gene: TRBV28; j_gene: TRBJ2-7; abundance: .; d_gene: .; CDR3aa: CATTPGIEQYF; CDR3nt: TGTGCCACCACCCCGGGGATTGAGCAGTACTTC
v_gene: TRBV29-1; j_gene: TRBJ2-7; abundance: many; d_gene: .; CDR3aa: CSVLSASSYEQYF; CDR3nt: TGCAGCGTTCTTTCAGCCAGCTCCTACGAGCAGTACTTC
v_gene: TRBV27; j_gene: TRBJ2-2; abundance: .; d_gene: .; CDR3aa: CASSLPGPGELFF; CDR3nt: TGTGCCAGCAGTTTACCAGGGCCCGGGGAGCTGTTTTTT
v_gene: TRBV18; j_gene: TRBJ2-7; abundance: .; d_gene: .; CDR3aa: CASSPPRAGRWEQYF; CDR3nt: TGTGCCAGCTCACCCCCGAGGGCGGGTCGGTGGGAGCAGTACTTC
v_gene: TRBV7-3; j_gene: TRBJ2-2; abundance: .; d_gene: .; CDR3aa: CASSSSRASSYGELFF; CDR3nt: TGTGCCAGCAGCTCCTCCCGGGCTAGCAGTTACGGGGAGCTGTTTTTT
v_gene: TRBV12-3/TRBV12-4; j_gene: TRBJ2-5; abundance: .; d_gene: .; CDR3aa: CASSLGQSKETQYF; CDR3nt: TGTGCCAGCAGTTTAGGGCAGAGCAAAGAGACCCAGTACTTC
v_gene: TRBV4-1; j_gene: TRBJ1-2; abundance: few; d_gene: .; CDR3aa: CASSPGLRDYGYTF; CDR3nt: TGCGCCAGCAGTCCGGGCCTCCGGGACTATGGCTACACCTTC
v_gene: TRBV6-1; j_gene: TRBJ1-1; abundance: few; d_gene: .; CDR3aa: CASSEVVNPGGTEAFF; CDR3nt: TGTGCCAGCAGTGAAGTGGTTAATCCGGGGGGGACTGAAGCTTTCTTT
v_gene: TRBV6-5; j_gene: TRBJ2-1; abundance: .; d_gene: .; CDR3aa: CASRLTGANNEQFF; CDR3nt: TGTGCCAGCAGGCTCACCGGGGCCAACAATGAGCAGTTCTTC